Below, 28 T cell receptor beta chains from the same sample are listed, as sequenced in a study of T cell repertoires in cytomegalovirus infection. These TCRs are of unknown antigen specificity. One entry per CDR3 protein results from TCRdb running MiXCR on the reads. This sample yields around 900,000 distinct CDR3 sequences, of which about 33% are seen a single time; roughly 13% belongs to the top ten. The sequences come from cultured CD8+ T cells from PBMCs, collected from culture after CMV antigen stimulation. The receptors shown here come from a human donor in good health (CMV status not recorded). Some clones in this sample may be carry-over from other donors' samples.

This clonotype was recorded at least ten times. The rearrangement uses TRBV12-3 or TRBV12-4 and TRBJ1-1, with 7 bases identical to TRBD1. CDR3 size: 16 residues. The trim removed 3 bases at V and 1 base at J, leaving 8 bases unmatched. The DNA for the CDR3 is TGTGCCAGCAGTTTTGTAACAGGGGCCCGGAACACTGAAGCTTTCTTT. Protein: CASSFVTGARNTEAFF.

The chain carries TRBV7-9 and TRBJ1-3, with unresolved D. Germline V lookup: CDR1 SEHNR, CDR2 FQNEAQ (reference sequence). The CDR3 is 16 residues long. With 5 bases removed from V and 4 bases from J, the gap between germline ends came to 18 bases. The DNA of the CDR3 is TGTGCCAGCAGCCACAAGACGACACTGGTAGGAAACACCATATATTTT. This gives the protein CASSHKTTLVGNTIYF.

This clonotype was detected a few times. The chain recombines TRBV4-3 with TRBJ2-3, with 13 bases that match TRBD2. The CDR3 has 20 amino acids. With V trimmed by 0 bases and J by 0 bases, 9 bases remained unmatched. CDR1 is LGHNA, CDR2 YSLEER, per germline. CDR3 region: CASSQDLTSGGFYSTDTQYF. The CDR3 DNA reads as TGCGCCAGCAGCCAAGATTTGACTAGCGGGGGGTTCTATAGCACAGATACGCAGTATTTT.

In its sample, this clonotype was seen once. The CDR3: CASSLGLTGELDTQYF. CDR3 DNA sequence: TGTGCCAGCAGCCTGGGACTGACGGGGGAGTTAGATACGCAGTATTTT. V and J are TRBV7-2 and TRBJ2-3; weak D call: TRBD2 (6 bases). Germline lookup yields CDR1 SGHTA and CDR2 FQGNSA. V lost 5 bases and J 5 bases, leaving 20 bases between the germline ends. CDR3 length equals 16 residues. Filled out from reference TRBV7-2 and TRBJ2-3, the complete variable domain reads GAGVSQSPSNKVTEKGKDVELRCDPISGHTALYWYRQSLGQGLEFLIYFQGNSAPDKSGLPSDRFSAERTGGSVSTLTIQRTQQEDSAVYLCASSLGLTGELDTQYFGPGTRLTVL.

V gene TRBV13 combines with J gene TRBJ2-2, with D perhaps TRBD1 (6 bases). Trimming removed 4 bases from V and 7 bases from J, with 16 bases in between. Germline V gives CDR1 PRHDT, CDR2 FYEKMQ (reference sequence). The CDR3 is 15 residues long. CDR3 nucleotides: TGTGCCAGCAGCTCCCCAACAGGGTTGGACGGGGAGCTGTTTTTT. Protein sequence: CASSSPTGLDGELFF.

This clonotype was observed at least ten times. This chain connects TRBV7-9 to TRBJ2-3; tentative D call: TRBD2 (7 bases). V gave up 4 bases and J gave up 2 bases, with 19 bases separating them. The CDR3 has 17 amino acids. Germline assignment: CDR1 SEHNR and CDR2 FQNEAQ (reference sequence). The CDR3 protein is CASSSDEAGAFTDTQYF. The CDR3, as DNA: TGTGCCAGCAGCTCCGACGAGGCGGGGGCCTTCACAGATACGCAGTATTTT.

The chain carries TRBV28 and TRBJ1-1, with a weak D call TRBD1 (5 bases). V was trimmed by 1 base and J by 4 bases, leaving 10 bases between them. Germline lookup yields CDR1 MDHEN and CDR2 SYDVKM. The CDR3 totals 14 residues. The CDR3 loop is CASSLSRGVTEAFF. The CDR3, as DNA: TGTGCCAGCAGTTTATCCCGAGGGGTCACTGAAGCTTTCTTT.

Only a few counts were recorded for this clonotype. The chain recombines TRBV12-3 or TRBV12-4 with TRBJ2-1; TRBD2 aligns across 11 bases. There are 23 residues in the CDR3. The junction had 24 bases not matched to a gene; V was cut back by 5 bases and J by 0 bases. The CDR3 here is CASSLFSGRQALAGVPSYNEQFF. As DNA, the CDR3 is TGTGCCAGCAGTCTATTCTCCGGTAGACAGGCACTAGCGGGGGTTCCCTCCTACAATGAGCAGTTCTTC.

This clonotype has a handful of counts. The rearrangement joins TRBV6-8 to TRBJ2-7; D is unresolved. Trimming took off 10 bases at V and 4 bases at J, with 11 bases between the two ends. Looked up from germline, CDR1 is MNHGY and CDR2 is SAAAGT. The CDR3 is made up of 11 amino acids. CDR3 amino acids: CATSQDYEQYF. CDR3 nucleotide sequence: TGTGCCACGAGCCAAGATTACGAGCAGTACTTC.

V gene TRBV6-1 combines with J gene TRBJ2-7; D gene unclear. Germline CDR1 reads MNHNS; CDR2 reads SASEGT. The CDR3 is 15 amino acids. V was pared by 3 bases and J by 0 bases, with 12 bases between. The CDR3, as DNA: TGTGCCAGCAGTGAGCGCGAGAGTAGCTCCTACGAGCAGTACTTC. Translated: CASSERESSSYEQYF.

This clonotype was detected only once. The chain links TRBV11-2 to TRBJ1-1; the match to TRBD1 covers 7 bases. This CDR3 has 19 amino acids. J gave up 1 base and V 4 bases, and 18 bases lay outside the gene matches. Germline V lookup: CDR1 SGHAT, CDR2 FQNNGV. This CDR3 reads CASSSMGTGVAKTNTEAFF. Here the CDR3 DNA reads TGTGCCAGCAGCTCAATGGGCACAGGGGTTGCGAAGACGAACACTGAAGCTTTCTTT.

The sample holds a few counts of this clonotype. The chain carries TRBV15 and TRBJ2-2; 7 positions agree with TRBD1. Unmatched junction bases numbered 14, after V lost 5 bases and J lost 5 bases. The CDR3 runs 17 residues. Germline V gives CDR1 LNHNV, CDR2 YYDKDF (reference sequence). The CDR3 DNA reads as TGTGCCACCAGCTCCCAAGTTACGGACAGGAAAACCGGGGAGCTGTTTTTT. Encoded protein: CATSSQVTDRKTGELFF.

This rearrangement joins TRBV6-6 to TRBJ2-3; TRBD2 matches at 8 bases. Losses at the gene ends were 2 bases for V and 2 bases for J; bases not matched to a gene: 12. This CDR3 region has 18 residues. Germline CDR1 and CDR2: MNHNY and SVGAGI (reference sequence). CDR3 protein: CASSYIAGLLVPTDTQYF. The CDR3 DNA follows: TGTGCCAGCAGTTACATAGCGGGACTTCTAGTCCCCACAGATACGCAGTATTTT.

The V call is TRBV10-3, the J call TRBJ2-3; maybe TRBD2 (7 bases). This CDR3 is built from 16 residues. The V end was cut by 3 bases, the J end by 4 bases, with 17 bases between. Germline V CDR1 and CDR2: ENHRY, SYGVKD. The CDR3 protein is CAISDLVGGLPDTQYF. The CDR3 DNA reads as TGTGCCATCAGTGACCTAGTGGGGGGGCTCCCAGATACGCAGTATTTT.

This clonotype was detected a few times. The CDR3 DNA follows: TGTGCCAGCAGCCAACGACTAGCGGGGAACCACGAGCAGTACTTC. This gives the protein CASSQRLAGNHEQYF. This chain links TRBV4-2 with TRBJ2-7; 11 positions agree with TRBD2. V lost 2 bases and J lost 5; bases outside the gene matches: 5. The CDR3 runs 15 residues. CDR1 is LGHNA and CDR2 is YNFKEQ in the germline V gene.

For the CDR3, the DNA is TGTGCCAGCAGCTTGGGGACTAGCGGGGGAATGCAGTACTTC. Its protein product is CASSLGTSGGMQYF. The rearrangement joins TRBV7-9 to TRBJ2-7; TRBD2 matches 14 bases. With V trimmed by 3 bases and J by 9 bases, 4 bases remained unmatched. CDR1 is SEHNR, CDR2 FQNEAQ, per germline (reference sequence). The CDR3 has 14 residues.

This clonotype was picked up many times. The chain has TRBV7-2 and TRBJ2-7, with D perhaps given as TRBD1 or TRBD2 (5 bases each). The germline CDR1 and CDR2 sequences are SGHTA and FQGNSA. The CDR3 has 14 residues. Trimming took off 5 bases at V and 4 bases at J, with 15 bases between the two ends. The chain's CDR3 is CASSVGVLHYEQYF. CDR3 coding DNA: TGTGCCAGCAGCGTGGGGGTCCTCCATTACGAGCAGTACTTC.

This clonotype was observed a handful of times. The V gene is TRBV27, the J gene TRBJ2-4, with D unresolved. CDR1 and CDR2 from the germline V gene are MNHEY and SMNVEV (reference sequence). V lost 3 bases, J lost 5 bases, and 8 bases lay in between. The CDR3 length is 13 residues. Here the CDR3 reads CASSFLGENIQYF. The CDR3 region has the DNA TGTGCCAGCAGTTTCCTGGGTGAAAACATTCAGTACTTC.

Note on this clonotype: A clone one base away is much larger, so this may be a read error. V usage is TRBV7-2 and J usage is TRBJ2-7, with 7 bases that match TRBD1. This CDR3 comprises 13 residues. Germline-derived CDR1 and CDR2 are SGHTA and FQGNSA. The CDR3 sequence: CASSKTGVYGQYV. DNA for the CDR3: TGTGCCAGCAGCAAAACAGGGGTCTACGGGCAGTACGTC.

As for this clonotype: At one of its ends the junction is not consistent with the germline gene, which may arise from a read error. V gene TRBV14 combines with J gene TRBJ1-1; possibly TRBD1 for D (6 bases). This CDR3 is 12 amino acids long. Germline V lookup: CDR1 SGHDN, CDR2 FVKESK. The CDR3 DNA follows: TGTGTCAGCAGGGGCGGAGGTTCTGAAGCTTTCTTT. This sequence encodes CVSRGGGSEAFF.

The chain links TRBV19 to TRBJ2-7, with TRBD1 matching 8 bases. The CDR3 runs to 14 residues. Germline CDR1 is LNHDA and CDR2 is SQIVND (reference sequence). J gave up 2 bases and V 3 bases, and 3 bases lay outside the gene matches. Written as DNA, the CDR3 is TGTGCCAGTAGTATCGGACAGGGAGCCTACGAGCAGTACTTC. Translated, it gives CASSIGQGAYEQYF.

This clonotype was seen a handful of times. V and J are TRBV11-1 and TRBJ2-7, with D perhaps matching TRBD1 (6 bases). Germline CDR1 SGHAT, CDR2 FQDESV (reference sequence). The CDR3 sequence is 16 residues long. Trimming stripped 4 bases from V and 2 bases from J, with 18 bases between. CDR3 sequence reads: CASSYDHSGTTYEQYV. In nucleotides, the CDR3 is TGTGCCAGCAGCTACGACCACTCCGGGACAACCTACGAGCAGTACGTC.

The chain joins TRBV28 to TRBJ1-6; D gene unclear. Germline V gene lookup returns CDR1 MDHEN and CDR2 SYDVKM. The CDR3 is 15 amino acids. The V gene lost 10 bases and the J gene lost 6 bases, with 19 bases spanning the gap. CDR3 sequence reads: CATTIEGVFNSPLHF. The CDR3 region has the DNA TGTGCCACCACAATCGAAGGAGTCTTTAATTCACCCCTCCACTTT.

The V call is TRBV6-6, the J call TRBJ2-7, with D tentatively TRBD1 (7 bases). This CDR3 is 13 amino acids long. Trimming pared 10 bases from V and 7 bases from J, leaving 20 bases between. Germline V CDR1 and CDR2: MNHNY, SVGAGI (reference sequence). CDR3 sequence (DNA): TGTGCCACTTCCCGCAGGGGGGCCGGGGAGCAGTACGTC. It codes for CATSRRGAGEQYV.

The V call is TRBV2, the J call TRBJ1-3; a possible D gene is TRBD1 (5 bases). CDR1 is SNHLY and CDR2 is FYNNEI in the germline V gene. CDR3 size: 12 residues. Trimming shortened V by 6 bases and J by 7 bases, and 10 bases separated the two germline ends. In nucleotides, the CDR3 is TGTGCCAGCAGGCAAGGGGTGAACACCATATATTTT. Its protein is CASRQGVNTIYF. Full variable domain (outside the CDR3, taken from reference TRBV2 and TRBJ1-3): EPEVTQTPSHQVTQMGQEVILRCVPISNHLYFYWYRQILGQKVEFLVSFYNNEISEKSEIFDDQFSVERPDGSNFTLKIRSTKLEDSAMYFCASRQGVNTIYFGEGSWLTVV.

In this sample, this clonotype turned up a few times. This chain uses TRBV7-9 with TRBJ1-4; 7 nucleotides line up with TRBD1. The trim removed 6 bases at V and 0 bases at J, leaving 7 bases unmatched. The CDR3 runs to 16 residues. CDR1 and CDR2 from the germline V gene are SEHNR and FQNEAQ (reference sequence). The CDR3 protein is CASRRGQAATNEKLFF. CDR3 nucleotides: TGTGCCAGCAGACGCGGACAGGCTGCAACTAATGAAAAACTGTTTTTT. Full variable domain (missing parts from reference TRBV7-9 and TRBJ1-4): DTGVSQNPRHKITKRGQNVTFRCDPISEHNRLYWYRQTLGQGPEFLTYFQNEAQLEKSRLLSDRFSAERPKGSFSTLEIQRTEQGDSAMYLCASRRGQAATNEKLFFGSGTQLSVL.

The chain recombines TRBV27 with TRBJ2-2; D gene unclear. V was cut by 3 bases and J by 6 bases, with 11 bases left in between. The CDR3 is 14 residues long. Germline V CDR1 and CDR2: MNHEY, SMNVEV (reference sequence). The CDR3 reads CASSFGVAPGELFF. In DNA, the CDR3 is TGTGCCAGCAGTTTTGGGGTTGCCCCCGGGGAGCTGTTTTTT.

About this clonotype itself: A much larger clone differs by one base, so this may be a read error. J is TRBJ1-1 and V is TRBV6-1; D unclear. This CDR3 is 12 amino acids long. The V gene's germline CDR1 is MNHNS and CDR2 SASEGT. Trimming removed 10 bases from V and 5 bases from J, with 14 bases in between. The CDR3 DNA reads as TGTGCCAACACCCAATGGGAGACTGAAGCTTTCTTT. It is translated as CANTQWETEAFF.